This TCR beta chain emerged from a study of tissue T cells after allogeneic stem cell transplantation (dated by TCRdb to 2021 to 2024). With respect to the entire study: The study profiled TCR beta repertoires in many tissues obtained from research autopsies of patients with and without GVHD, and also in mouse models of GVHD. The human arm was a prospective observational study without blinding or randomization.

Study-wide findings and limitations: Within patients, how anatomically similar tissues were was a major factor shaping TCR repertoire composition, regardless of disease or transplant status. Which tissue TCRs were alloreactive or antigen-specific was not determined in the study, and some of the clones might have been host cells that persisted. The patient cohort was small and clinically heterogeneous, and sampling depth was acknowledged as a limitation. Only a few T cell clones appeared in more than one patient, yet motif-based clustering showed tissue-specific repertoire signatures that were shared between patients. Blood and spleen T cells captured only a limited portion of the TCR repertoire detected in tissues, in both patients and mice.

Library preparation was by the immunoSEQ multiplex PCR assay. Adaptive Biotechnologies performed TCRbeta CDR3 sequencing at survey depth and reported CDR3 sequences, V/J genes, productive frequency, and template counts. Amplification of TCR beta CDR3 regions started from genomic DNA instead of RNA. In the authors' own workflow: Jensen-Shannon divergence was used to quantify pairwise repertoire overlap between tissues, with a value of 1 indicating complete divergence and a value of 0 indicating identical repertoires. Tissues were grouped by single-linkage agglomerative hierarchical clustering of pairwise JSD values, and the clustering results were shown as dendrograms. GLIPH2 was run on all patient samples with simulation_depth 1000, kmer_min_depth 3, cdr3_length_cutoff 8, keeping groups with more than two unique CDR3s. A standardized tissue-overlap score extrapolated Jaccard GLIPH-group overlap across patients to a standard repertoire size of 1000 clones. To look at how diversity was associated with clinical or experimental variables, linear mixed-effect models were used, with tissue treated as a fixed effect and individual treated as a random effect. Here the immuneACCESS table is served through TCRdb, limited to in-frame sequences with V and J called. Missing clones are a known gap in these copies; in checked studies unresolved V genes cover under half, and the rest lacks a known reason. The V and J calls and clone size are taken from that table; D and trimming were inferred from the DNA. Across this sample there are roughly 50,000 clones, with approximately 73% seen only once. The ten largest clonotypes hold around 0.6% of the sample.

Trimming at the junction amounts to 3 bases on V and 0 bases on J, and the germline ends lie 3 bases apart. From cysteine to phenylalanine, the CDR3 is 12 amino acids long. The CDR3 was read in part: 33 bases, with the frame set at base 1. In the germline V gene, CDR1 corresponds to SGHDT and CDR2 to FRDEAV. Concerning this clone itself: The antigen this receptor binds is unknown. This receptor came from a mouse, so its gene names and germline sequences are mouse ones too. The CDR3 end falls 1 residue outside the read, so it is completed with the germline J gene.

Sample: sorted cells pooled from one or two spleens. This receptor was taken from a pool of C57BL/6 mice in good health. The V gene is TRBV14 and the J gene is TRBJ1-1, with no D gene named confidently. The sequenced part of the CDR3 DNA is TGTGCCAGCAGTTGGACAAACACAGAAGTCTTC. Its translation is CASSWTNTEVF. The CDR3 reads in full as CASSWTNTEVFF.